Listed here are 29 T cell receptor beta chains from one sample, sequenced in a study of cytomegalovirus exposure and HLA in healthy donors. Amplification used 60 Vbeta primers and 13 Jbeta primers. Profiled with immunoSEQ multiplex PCR; TCRdb holds only in-frame clones, not every one. This sample carries some 140,000 clones, about 9.1% of them seen once, and the ten largest clones take approximately 7.5%. Input material: PBMCs. All receptors come from a middle-aged woman in good health and CMV-seropositive.

The table lists this clone with many counts. V is TRBV2 and J is TRBJ2-5; 7 nucleotides align to TRBD2. This CDR3 comprises 13 residues. Looked up from germline, CDR1 is SNHLY and CDR2 is FYNNEI. The V and J ends lost 11 bases and 7 bases, in that order; junction bases with no gene match: 13. CDR3 bases: TGTGCCGGCCGGACTAGAGGGGAAGTGACCCAGTACTTC. It translates to CAGRTRGEVTQYF.

The chain joins TRBV2 to TRBJ2-1, with TRBD1 matching over 8 bases. Germline lookup yields CDR1 SNHLY and CDR2 FYNNEI. V lost 2 bases, J lost 6 bases, and 9 bases stayed unmatched. The CDR3 is 16 amino acids. This chain's CDR3 is CASSEKGQGAVNEQFF. Here the CDR3 DNA reads TGTGCCAGCAGTGAAAAGGGGCAGGGGGCGGTCAATGAGCAGTTCTTC.

This clone turned up a few times. V gene TRBV6-5 combines with J gene TRBJ2-3, with 11 bases that match TRBD2. CDR1 is MNHEY, CDR2 SVGAGI, per germline. This CDR3 contains 15 residues. The V segment lost 0 bases and the J segment 5 bases; nucleotides outside the gene matches: 1. DNA of the CDR3: TGTGCCAGCAGTTACTCGGGACTAGCGGAAGATACGCAGTATTTT. Amino acid sequence: CASSYSGLAEDTQYF.

This clone was seen a handful of times. The chain couples TRBV10-3 to TRBJ2-3, with TRBD2 matching 7 bases. CDR3 size: 14 residues. Germline assignment: CDR1 ENHRY and CDR2 SYGVKD. J was trimmed by 6 bases and V by 3 bases; bases with no gene match: 6. CDR3 DNA sequence: TGTGCCATCAGTGATCGACTAGCAGGGGATACGCAGTATTTT. This translates into CAISDRLAGDTQYF.

The chain has TRBV19 and TRBJ1-5, with D uncertain. Germline lookup yields CDR1 LNHDA and CDR2 SQIVND (reference sequence). V lost 4 bases and J 0 bases, leaving 10 bases between the germline ends. The length of the CDR3 is 15 residues. Written as DNA, the CDR3 is TGTGCCAGTAGTACGTTAGGAGATAGCAATCAGCCCCAGCATTTT. Encoded protein: CASSTLGDSNQPQHF. The whole variable domain, filled in from reference TRBV19 and TRBJ1-5, reads DGGITQSPKYLFRKEGQNVTLSCEQNLNHDAMYWYRQDPGQGLRLIYYSQIVNDFQKGDIAEGYSVSREKKESFPLTVTSAQKNPTAFYLCASSTLGDSNQPQHFGDGTRLSIL.

The rearrangement joins TRBV10-1 to TRBJ1-3, with D unresolved. Germline CDR1 reads WNHNN; CDR2 reads SYGVQD (reference sequence). The V end was cut by 5 bases, the J end by 1 base, with 12 bases between. This CDR3 is built from 15 residues. The CDR3 DNA sequence: TGCGCCAGCAGTATCCCGGGCGGGTCTGGAAACACCATATATTTT. Translating gives CASSIPGGSGNTIYF.

The rearrangement joins TRBV4-3 to TRBJ2-6; 12 bases match TRBD1. Germline V gene lookup returns CDR1 LGHNA and CDR2 YSLEER. The CDR3 consists of 19 residues. Losses at the gene ends were 2 bases for V and 2 bases for J; bases not matched to a gene: 7. CDR3: CASSQTGGTGGPGANVLTF. The CDR3 DNA follows: TGCGCCAGCAGCCAAACCGGCGGGACAGGGGGCCCTGGGGCCAACGTCCTGACTTTC.

The sample holds a few counts of this clone. The chain carries TRBV5-1 and TRBJ2-7; TRBD2 agrees at 9 bases. Germline CDR1 and CDR2: SGHRS and YFSETQ. This CDR3 is 15 amino acids long. Germline trimming cut 0 bases from V and 2 bases from J; bases unmatched to any gene: 3. As DNA, the CDR3 is TGCGCCAGCAGCTTGGCTGCTAGCGGGACCTACGAGCAGTACTTC. This codes for CASSLAASGTYEQYF.

This clone has just a few counts. This chain uses TRBV6-5 with TRBJ2-7; TRBD1 matches at 9 bases. CDR1 MNHEY and CDR2 SVGAGI come from the germline V gene. The CDR3 loop spans 15 amino acids. With V trimmed by 5 bases and J by 2 bases, 7 bases remained unmatched. The CDR3 DNA follows: TGTGCCAGCAGTACGGACAGGGGCTATCCCTACGAGCAGTACTTC. Amino acid sequence: CASSTDRGYPYEQYF.

The chain carries TRBV27 and TRBJ2-6; 8 positions agree with TRBD1. The V segment lost 2 bases and the J segment 4 bases; nucleotides outside the gene matches: 13. Germline lookup yields CDR1 MNHEY and CDR2 SMNVEV (reference sequence). CDR3 length: 19 amino acids. The CDR3 DNA reads as TGTGCCAGCAGTTTAAGACTTCGCGACAGGGGTTCAGGGGCCAACGTCCTGACTTTC. Translation: CASSLRLRDRGSGANVLTF.

V and J are TRBV29-1 and TRBJ1-4; 12 nucleotides line up with TRBD1. The V and J ends lost 6 bases and 5 bases, in that order; junction bases with no gene match: 7. This CDR3 has 15 amino acids. The V gene's germline CDR1 is SQVTM and CDR2 ANQGSEA. CDR3 sequence: CSVAGTGGENEKLFF. CDR3 bases: TGCAGCGTCGCTGGGACAGGGGGCGAGAATGAAAAACTGTTTTTT.

This clone has just a few counts. The chain employs TRBV15 and TRBJ1-5, with D possibly matching TRBD1 (5 bases). Trimming pared 3 bases from V and 2 bases from J, leaving 17 bases between. The CDR3 contains 17 residues. Per the germline V gene, CDR1 is LNHNV and CDR2 is YYDKDF (reference sequence). CDR3 protein: CATSSLTGVRGNQPQHF. CDR3 nucleotides: TGTGCCACCAGCAGTCTCACAGGAGTCAGGGGCAATCAGCCCCAGCATTTT.

This chain joins TRBV6-6 and TRBJ2-3; maybe TRBD1 (6 bases). Germline-derived CDR1 and CDR2 are MNHNY and SVGAGI (reference sequence). The CDR3 contains 14 residues. Trimming took off 8 bases at V and 4 bases at J, with 16 bases between the two ends. CDR3 nucleotides: TGTGCCAGCGGCGACAGGAGGAAGGCAGATACGCAGTATTTT. Its protein is CASGDRRKADTQYF.

This clone was found a few times. The chain employs TRBV4-1 and TRBJ2-1; the match to TRBD1 covers 10 bases. After removal of 0 bases from V and 3 bases from J, the junction contained 17 bases not matched to a gene. The CDR3 loop spans 21 amino acids. Germline V lookup: CDR1 MGHRA, CDR2 YSYEKL. CDR3 residues: CASSQDLGTGEPQTHYNEQFF. The CDR3 coding sequence is TGCGCCAGCAGCCAAGATTTAGGGACAGGGGAACCCCAGACCCACTACAATGAGCAGTTCTTC.

The V gene is TRBV9, the J gene TRBJ1-5; a weak D match, TRBD1 (5 bases). The CDR3 is made up of 15 amino acids. V was trimmed by 7 bases and J by 6 bases, leaving 20 bases between them. In germline, CDR1 is SGDLS, CDR2 YYNGEE. CDR3: CASSSSGGSGQPQHF. The CDR3 DNA is TGTGCCAGCTCCTCGTCCGGGGGGTCGGGTCAGCCCCAGCATTTT.

The chain uses TRBV6-5 and TRBJ2-6; the D gene is possibly TRBD1 (5 bases). The V end lost 2 bases, the J end lost 0 bases, and 8 bases lay between the germline ends. The CDR3 runs 16 residues. The germline CDR1 and CDR2 sequences are MNHEY and SVGAGI. This CDR3 is CASSYDSNSGANVLTF. The CDR3 DNA is TGTGCCAGCAGTTACGACAGCAACTCTGGGGCCAACGTCCTGACTTTC.

The J gene is TRBJ1-5, the V gene TRBV7-2, with 7 positions matching TRBD1. The CDR3 runs to 17 residues. Germline lookup yields CDR1 SGHTA and CDR2 FQGNSA. With V trimmed by 3 bases and J by 3 bases, 11 bases remained unmatched. The CDR3 here is CASSFPPGQRSNQPQHF. DNA for the CDR3: TGTGCCAGCAGCTTTCCCCCGGGACAGCGCTCCAATCAGCCCCAGCATTTT.

J is TRBJ2-7 and V is TRBV10-3; TRBD1 aligns across 7 bases. Germline CDR1 and CDR2: ENHRY and SYGVKD. The length of the CDR3 is 14 residues. Trimming cost V 10 bases and J 1 base; bases outside gene matches: 10. The CDR3 spells CATTGDGSSYEQYF. For the CDR3, the DNA is TGTGCCACCACAGGGGACGGTAGTTCCTACGAGCAGTACTTC.

This clone appeared a few times. The chain joins TRBV5-4 to TRBJ1-1, with D perhaps TRBD1 (5 bases). Germline values: CDR1 SGHNT, CDR2 YYREEE (reference sequence). The CDR3 extends over 12 amino acids. Trimming stripped 5 bases from V and 7 bases from J, with 12 bases between. The CDR3 here is CASSILGGEAFF. In nucleotides, the CDR3 is TGTGCCAGCAGTATACTCGGGGGTGAAGCTTTCTTT.

This clone turned up a few times. The J gene is TRBJ1-4, the V gene TRBV6-6; no clear D gene. This CDR3 has 16 amino acids. Trimming removed 1 base from V and 3 bases from J, with 12 bases in between. The germline gives CDR1 MNHNY, CDR2 SVGAGI (reference sequence). CDR3: CASSYFAQAPNEKLFF. The CDR3 DNA sequence: TGTGCCAGCAGTTACTTCGCCCAGGCTCCTAATGAAAAACTGTTTTTT.

V is TRBV4-2 and J is TRBJ1-2, with unresolved D. This CDR3 spans 13 amino acids. Between the trimmed V and J ends, which lost 0 bases and 6 bases, there was a span of 8 bases. Germline V CDR1 and CDR2: LGHNA, YNFKEQ. Here the CDR3 reads CASSQDTRDGYTF. CDR3 sequence (DNA): TGTGCCAGCAGCCAAGATACGCGGGATGGCTACACCTTC.

Only a few counts were recorded for this clone. The chain links TRBV5-8 to TRBJ2-5, with 13 bases lining up with TRBD2. With 4 bases clipped from V and 5 bases from J, the junction kept 8 bases outside the gene matches. This CDR3 spans 16 amino acids. The germline CDR1 and CDR2 sequences are SGHTS and YDEGEE. Here the CDR3 reads CASSPWTSGGRETQYF. CDR3 DNA sequence: TGTGCCAGCAGCCCTTGGACTAGCGGGGGTCGGGAGACCCAGTACTTC. The full variable domain, with the rest looked up from reference TRBV5-8 and TRBJ2-5, is EAGVTQSPTHLIKTRGQQATLRCSPISGHTSVYWYQQALGLGLQFLLWYDEGEERNRGNFPPRFSGRQFPNYSSELNVNALELEDSALYLCASSPWTSGGRETQYFGPGTRLLVL.

The genes are TRBV5-1 and TRBJ1-6; possibly TRBD1 for D (6 bases). The CDR3 loop spans 18 amino acids. V dropped 0 bases and J dropped 0 bases, with 13 bases sitting between them. Per the germline V gene, CDR1 is SGHRS and CDR2 is YFSETQ. CDR3 sequence reads: CASSLGPDSGSYNSPLHF. The CDR3, as DNA: TGCGCCAGCAGCTTGGGGCCGGACAGCGGCTCCTATAATTCACCCCTCCACTTT.

The chain uses TRBV5-1 and TRBJ1-1; D ambiguous. Germline values: CDR1 SGHRS, CDR2 YFSETQ. V shed 3 bases and J shed 0 bases, with 9 bases lying between them. This CDR3 comprises 14 residues. The CDR3 nucleotides are TGCGCCAGCAGCTCGAACAGCCTGAACACTGAAGCTTTCTTT. As protein: CASSSNSLNTEAFF.

V gene TRBV2 combines with J gene TRBJ1-4; TRBD1 matches 7 bases. V lost 4 bases to trimming and J lost 7 bases; unmatched junction nucleotides: 9. The length of the CDR3 is 15 residues. Per germline, CDR1 SNHLY and CDR2 FYNNEI. The CDR3 nucleotides are TGTGCCAGCAGTGGGAGACCCGGGACAGTTGAAAAACTGTTTTTT. This sequence encodes CASSGRPGTVEKLFF.

This clone was seen only a few times. The CDR3 region is CASSVGRTGRGAFF. In DNA form, the CDR3 reads TGTGCCAGCAGCGTAGGAAGGACAGGGAGGGGGGCTTTCTTT. The chain couples TRBV9 to TRBJ1-1; 8 bases line up with TRBD1. Germline CDR1 SGDLS, CDR2 YYNGEE. The CDR3 sequence is 14 residues long. V was clipped by 0 bases and J by 11 bases; unmatched bases: 9.

This clone was found a few times. The chain links TRBV4-2 to TRBJ1-1; D is unclear. The CDR3 is 16 amino acids. Looked up from germline, CDR1 is LGHNA and CDR2 is YNFKEQ. The V end was cut by 1 base, the J end by 1 base, with 13 bases between. Written as DNA, the CDR3 is TGTGCCAGCAGCCAAGTCCTCGTAGGGAGGAACACTGAAGCTTTCTTT. Translating gives CASSQVLVGRNTEAFF.

A few counts support this clone. The chain has TRBV13 and TRBJ1-1; D is unresolved. The CDR3 covers 14 residues. Germline assignment: CDR1 PRHDT and CDR2 FYEKMQ (reference sequence). Deletions cut 3 bases from V and 4 bases from J, with 12 bases between. CDR3 in DNA: TGTGCCAGCAGCTTGGGTGGGAGGTTCACTGAAGCTTTCTTT. Encoded protein: CASSLGGRFTEAFF.

Details on this clone: At one end, the junction sequence differs from germline, possibly due to a read error. This chain connects TRBV5-6 to TRBJ2-6; D may match TRBD1 or TRBD2 (7 bases each). The CDR3 contains 17 residues. Germline lookup yields CDR1 SGHDT and CDR2 YYEEEE. CDR3 residues: CARSLGGTDSGANVLNF. In DNA, the CDR3 is TGTGCCAGAAGCTTGGGAGGGACAGACTCTGGGGCCAACGTCCTGAATTTC.